The T cell receptor beta chain under discussion was sequenced for a study of PD-L1 blockade in urothelial cancer. Study information: Chemotherapy regimens numbering 0 to 3 had been given to patients. Blood samples had a median of approximately 150,000 T cells, roughly 84,000 unique TCRs, and clonality approximately 0.08.

Synthetic analogs of TCR templates were spiked into every PCR. The assay was immunoSEQ multiplex PCR, and TCRdb's table has in-frame clones only and misses some. The table has tens of thousands of clones, about 84% seen once. V lost 7 bases and J 6 bases, leaving 18 bases between the germline ends. CDR1 and CDR2 from the germline V gene are MNHNY and SVGAGI (reference sequence). The CDR3 runs 15 residues. The time point is: pretreatment peripheral blood. The V call is TRBV6-6, the J call TRBJ2-2; D is possibly TRBD2 (6 bases). The material was PBMCs, obtained around atezolizumab (anti-PD-L1) treatment. The sequence derives from a man aged 55 to 69 with urothelial cancer. CDR3 nucleotides: TGTGCCAGCACCAACGGGCTAGCGAGGCCCGGGGAGCTGTTTTTT. Protein product: CASTNGLARPGELFF.